This passage covers 4 T cell receptor beta chains from one sample sequenced in a study of beta chain features in type 1 diabetes (dated 2018 in TCRdb). What the authors observed across the whole study: A moderate but significant shortening of TCRB CDR3 length was observed in type 1 diabetes patients in all four CD4+ subsets.

Receptors were amplified or captured by the immunoSEQ multiplex PCR assay. The High Capacity cDNA Reverse Transcription Kit was used to reverse transcribe all of the isolated RNA, meaning that expressed TCRB transcripts were what got sequenced. TCRdb took over this immuneACCESS table, retaining in-frame rearrangements with V and J assigned. Such tables are incomplete; in checked studies, under half of the missing clones stem from an unresolved V gene, and the remainder is unexplained. Present in this sample are about 370,000 clones, over 9% of which were seen just once. The ten largest clones represent 0.6% of the sample. The antigens for these receptors are not known. Sequenced sample: central memory CD4+ T cells from blood. Receptor source: a man aged 25-45 years with type 1 diabetes.

This clone was recorded a few times. This CDR3 is also generated by other DNA sequences in the sample. V gene TRBV18 combines with J gene TRBJ2-7; D ambiguous. Trimming stripped 0 bases from V and 2 bases from J, with 2 bases between. The germline V gene has CDR1 KGHSH and CDR2 LQKENI. This CDR3 is built from 12 residues. This CDR3 reads CASSPPTYEQYF. DNA of the CDR3: TGTGCCAGCTCACCACCTACCTACGAGCAGTACTTC.

This clone was picked up many times. The chain employs TRBV2 and TRBJ2-4; no clear D gene. Deletions cut 8 bases from V and 0 bases from J, with 14 bases between. The CDR3 contains 15 residues. Germline-derived CDR1 and CDR2 are SNHLY and FYNNEI. CDR3 bases: TGTGCCAGCCTCGCGCTGGGCAGAGCCAAAAACATTCAGTACTTC. This codes for CASLALGRAKNIQYF.

This clone occurred a few times. The V and J genes are TRBV4-3 and TRBJ1-1, with unresolved D. The germline gives CDR1 LGHNA, CDR2 YSLEER. CDR3 size: 15 residues. Trimming shortened V by 1 base and J by 1 base, and 10 bases separated the two germline ends. The CDR3 bases are TGCGCCAGCAGCCAAGGTGAGGCTACGAACACTGAAGCTTTCTTT. Translation gives CASSQGEATNTEAFF.

V is TRBV4-1 and J is TRBJ2-2; 8 bases map to TRBD2. J gave up 6 bases and V 1 base, and 4 bases lay outside the gene matches. CDR3 size: 15 residues. Germline CDR1 MGHRA, CDR2 YSYEKL. The CDR3 here is CASSQAREEAGELFF. The CDR3 coding sequence is TGCGCCAGCAGCCAAGCGCGGGAGGAGGCCGGGGAGCTGTTTTTT.